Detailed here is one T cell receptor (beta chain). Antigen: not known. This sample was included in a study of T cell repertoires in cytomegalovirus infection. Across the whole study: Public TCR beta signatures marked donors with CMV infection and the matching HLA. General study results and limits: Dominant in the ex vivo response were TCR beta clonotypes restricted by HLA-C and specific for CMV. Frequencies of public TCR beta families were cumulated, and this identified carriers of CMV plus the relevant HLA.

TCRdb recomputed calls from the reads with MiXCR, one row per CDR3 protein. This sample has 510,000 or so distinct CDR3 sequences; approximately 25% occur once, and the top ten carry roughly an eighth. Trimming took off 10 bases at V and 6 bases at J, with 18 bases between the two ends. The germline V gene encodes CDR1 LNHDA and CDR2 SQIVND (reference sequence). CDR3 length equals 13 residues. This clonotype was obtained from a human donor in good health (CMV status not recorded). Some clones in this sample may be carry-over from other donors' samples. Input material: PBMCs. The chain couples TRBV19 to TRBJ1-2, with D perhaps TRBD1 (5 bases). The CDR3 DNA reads TGTGCCACCAGTTCGTGGGGGGACGATGGCTACACCTTC. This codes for CATSSWGDDGYTF.